Below are 14 T cell receptor beta chains sequenced from a single sample in a study of T-cell reconstitution after alpha-beta-depleted transplantation in children. Molecular barcoding with unique molecular identifiers was used for the TCRbeta library. One entry per CDR3 protein results from TCRdb running MiXCR on the PCR reads. Seen here are 780,000 or so distinct CDR3 sequences, less than 20% observed once, and the top ten hold about 5%. Sequencing used PBMCs, mostly from graft donor cells, obtained 360 days after TCRalphabeta/CD19-depleted stem cell transplant. The receptors derive from a male patient between 5 and 17 years old who had a stem cell transplant for acute lymphoblastic leukemia, so the T cells may come from the graft donor.

J is TRBJ1-6 and V is TRBV4-1, with a possible D match to TRBD1 (6 bases). The CDR3 has 15 residues. Germline lookup yields CDR1 MGHRA and CDR2 YSYEKL. The V end was cut by 4 bases, the J end by 3 bases, with 10 bases between. CDR3 nucleotides: TGCGCCAGCAGCCTCAGGGGACTCTATAATTCACCCCTCCACTTT. Translation gives CASSLRGLYNSPLHF.

The chain combines TRBV4-1 with TRBJ2-7; 9 bases align to TRBD2. Germline V gives CDR1 MGHRA, CDR2 YSYEKL. Trimming removed 1 base from V and 2 bases from J; junction bases left unmatched: 9. This CDR3 is built from 17 residues. As DNA, the CDR3 is TGCGCCAGCAGCCAAGGATTTACTAGCGGGCCGACCTACGAGCAGTACTTC. Translated, it gives CASSQGFTSGPTYEQYF.

This chain connects TRBV5-1 to TRBJ1-2; D is possibly TRBD1 (6 bases). Germline V gives CDR1 SGHRS, CDR2 YFSETQ. Trimming pared 6 bases from V and 1 base from J, leaving 16 bases between. The CDR3 spans 15 residues. The CDR3 coding sequence is TGCGCCAGCACTCCGAGACAGGATCTTAACTATGGCTACACCTTC. It translates to CASTPRQDLNYGYTF.

About this clonotype itself: In this CDR3 the conserved last residue, phenylalanine or tryptophan, is missing, so a read error is likely. This chain uses TRBV11-2 with TRBJ2-3; D perhaps matches TRBD1 (6 bases). Germline CDR1 is SGHAT and CDR2 is FQNNGV. This CDR3 is built from 15 residues. Trimming removed 4 bases at V and 7 bases at J, with 18 bases between. CDR3: CASSSIRGPGNTQYY. The CDR3 region has the DNA TGTGCCAGCAGCTCCATCAGGGGACCCGGAAATACGCAGTATTAT.

The genes are TRBV9 and TRBJ2-5; a possible D gene is TRBD2 (5 bases). V was clipped by 1 base and J by 0 bases, with 10 bases between them. Germline loops: CDR1 SGDLS, CDR2 YYNGEE. The CDR3 runs 15 residues. The CDR3 sequence: CASSVYGGYQETQYF. The CDR3 bases are TGTGCCAGCAGCGTATATGGCGGGTACCAAGAGACCCAGTACTTC.

This clonotype was recorded only once. The chain joins TRBV27 to TRBJ2-7; a weak D match, TRBD1 (6 bases). Trimming pared 4 bases from V and 5 bases from J, leaving 12 bases between. Germline loops: CDR1 MNHEY, CDR2 SMNVEV (reference sequence). This CDR3 spans 13 amino acids. CDR3 in DNA: TGTGCCAGCAGTTCCGGACAGCTCCACGAGCAGTACTTC. This sequence encodes CASSSGQLHEQYF.

This CDR3 reads CASRSGGQGMASGETNEQFF. CDR3 bases: TGTGCCAGCCGCTCGGGAGGACAGGGGATGGCGAGCGGGGAAACCAATGAGCAGTTCTTC. The gene calls are TRBV7-2 and TRBJ2-1; TRBD1 matches 9 bases. CDR1 and CDR2 from the germline V gene are SGHTA and FQGNSA. CDR3 length: 20 amino acids. J lost 6 bases, V lost 8 bases, and 26 bases had no gene match.

This clonotype was counted only a few times. J is TRBJ2-2 and V is TRBV29-1; tentative D call: TRBD2 (5 bases). The germline gives CDR1 SQVTM, CDR2 ANQGSEA. V was cut by 5 bases and J by 5 bases, with 18 bases left in between. The CDR3 is 15 residues long. The DNA of the CDR3 is TGCAGCGTTTTTCTGTCGGGAAGAAGAACCGGGGAGCTGTTTTTT. Its protein product is CSVFLSGRRTGELFF.

This clonotype was recorded many times. The chain carries TRBV28 and TRBJ2-2; tentative D call: TRBD2 (5 bases). V was trimmed by 0 bases and J by 3 bases, leaving 14 bases between them. Germline V gives CDR1 MDHEN, CDR2 SYDVKM. The CDR3 has 17 residues. CDR3 in DNA: TGTGCCAGCAGTTTATGGAGCGGTTCTTCGGACACCGGGGAGCTGTTTTTT. Its translation: CASSLWSGSSDTGELFF.

At least ten counts were recorded for this clonotype. The chain joins TRBV15 to TRBJ1-5; D is undetermined. Germline CDR1 reads LNHNV; CDR2 reads YYDKDF (reference sequence). Deletions cut 1 base from V and 2 bases from J, with 9 bases between. This CDR3 has 15 residues. The CDR3 DNA is TGTGCCACCAGCAGAGGGGCTGGGGGCAATCAGCCCCAGCATTTT. Translating gives CATSRGAGGNQPQHF.

This chain uses TRBV7-4 with TRBJ1-5; D possibly corresponds to TRBD1 (5 bases). V lost 1 base and J lost 5, with 12 bases in between. CDR1 and CDR2 (germline): SGHVT, SQSDAQ. This CDR3 spans 15 amino acids. The DNA of the CDR3 is TGTGCCAGCAGCTTAGTATCAGGGTTACATCAGCCCCAGCATTTT. This codes for CASSLVSGLHQPQHF.

This clonotype was recorded once. V gene TRBV21-1 combines with J gene TRBJ1-1; the table's D gene call, TRBD1, was not cross checked with the DNA. TRBV21-1 is a pseudogene. The CDR3 is 18 amino acids. CDR3 in amino acids: CASTPGGNKAPRNTEAFF. CDR3 bases: TGTGCCAGCACCCCGGGGGGCAATAAGGCGCCTCGGAACACTGAAGCTTTCTTT.

The V gene is TRBV20-1, the J gene TRBJ2-7; tentatively, D is TRBD2 (5 bases). The CDR3 loop spans 13 amino acids. Between the trimmed V and J ends, which lost 6 bases and 3 bases, there was a span of 15 bases. The germline gives CDR1 DFQATT, CDR2 SNEGSKA (reference sequence). CDR3 protein: CSARGLARYEQYF. CDR3 bases: TGCAGTGCCCGAGGGCTAGCTCGCTACGAGCAGTACTTC.

This clonotype was counted a few times. This chain uses TRBV7-3 with TRBJ2-1; no reliable D call. The V end was cut by 3 bases, the J end by 6 bases, with 15 bases between. The germline V gene has CDR1 SGHTA and CDR2 FQGTGA. The CDR3 is 15 residues long. CDR3: CASSLLVAYINEQFF. In DNA, the CDR3 is TGTGCCAGCAGCTTGTTGGTGGCGTACATCAATGAGCAGTTCTTC.